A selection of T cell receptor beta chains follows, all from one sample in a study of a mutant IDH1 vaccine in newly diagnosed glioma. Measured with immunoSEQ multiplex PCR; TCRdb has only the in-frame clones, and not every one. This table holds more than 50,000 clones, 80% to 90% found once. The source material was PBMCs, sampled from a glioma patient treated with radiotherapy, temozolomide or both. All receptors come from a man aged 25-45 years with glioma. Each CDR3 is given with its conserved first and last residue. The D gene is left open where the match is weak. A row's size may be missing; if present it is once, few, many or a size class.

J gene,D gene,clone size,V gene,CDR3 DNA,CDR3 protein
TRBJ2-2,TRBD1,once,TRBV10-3,TGTGCCATCAGTGGCTTGACAGGGAGGAACACCGGGGAGCTGTTTTTT,CAISGLTGRNTGELFF
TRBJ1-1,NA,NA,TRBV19,NA,CASTSSGRVTEAFF
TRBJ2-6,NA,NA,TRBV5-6,TGTGCCAGCAGCTTGTATGTCCTTGTCTCTGGGGCCAACGTCCTGACTTTC,CASSLYVLVSGANVLTF
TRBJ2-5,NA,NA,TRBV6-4,TGTGCCAGCAGGGAGACCAGGGACCCCCACCAAGAGACCCAGTACTTC,CASRETRDPHQETQYF
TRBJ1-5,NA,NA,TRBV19,TGTGCCAGTAGTTTTGGGGCGCCCTCAGGCAATCAGCCCCAGCATTTT,CASSFGAPSGNQPQHF
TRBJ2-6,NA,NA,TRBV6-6,TGTGCCAGCAGTCTGAGCTCTGGGGCCAACGTCCTGACTTTC,CASSLSSGANVLTF
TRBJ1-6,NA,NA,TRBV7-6,TGTGCCAGCAGCTTGTGGGACGCCAGCTCCTATAATTCACCCCTCCACTTT,CASSLWDASSYNSPLHF
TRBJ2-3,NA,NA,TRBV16,TGTGCCAGCAGCATTCGGGCAGGGTCCGGCACAGATACGCAGTATTTT,CASSIRAGSGTDTQYF
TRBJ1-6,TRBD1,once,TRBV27,TGTGCCAGCAGGAAACAGGGGGTCAATTCACCCCTCCACTTT,CASRKQGVNSPLHF
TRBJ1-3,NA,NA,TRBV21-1,TGTGCCAGGGGTGGGGCAAACACCATATATTTT,CARGGANTIYF
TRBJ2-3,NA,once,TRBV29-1,TGCAGCGTTGGAGGGGGGGGCAGCGATACGCAGTATTTT,CSVGGGGSDTQYF
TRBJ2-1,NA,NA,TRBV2,TGTGCCAGCAGTGAAATGGGCAGGGCTATCTCCTACAATGAGCAGTTCTTC,CASSEMGRAISYNEQFF
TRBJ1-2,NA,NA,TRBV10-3,TGTGCCATCAGTGAGTCCCTGGGGGCGGCGTATGGCTACACCTTC,CAISESLGAAYGYTF
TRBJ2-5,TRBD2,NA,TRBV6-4,TGTGCCAGCAGTCCTAGCGGGGGGGCCCAAGAGACCCAGTACTTC,CASSPSGGAQETQYF
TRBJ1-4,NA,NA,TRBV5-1,TGCGCCAGCACCCTACGGGGGTTGGGAATGGGAACTAATGAAAAACTGTTTTTT,CASTLRGLGMGTNEKLFF
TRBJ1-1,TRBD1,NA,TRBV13,TGTGCCAGCAGCCTTACGGTGGGACAGATGAACAGGAGGGCTTTCTTT,CASSLTVGQMNRRAFF
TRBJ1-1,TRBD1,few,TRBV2,TGTGCCAGCAGTGGGACAGGCCACGGGCGGACTGAAGCTTTCTTT,CASSGTGHGRTEAFF
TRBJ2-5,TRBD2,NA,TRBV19,TGTGCCAGTAAGCCGGGACTAGCGGTGGAGACCCAGTACTTC,CASKPGLAVETQYF
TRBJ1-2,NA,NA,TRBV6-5,TGTGCCAGCAGTTACTCGGAAGTAATAGCTAACTATGGCTACACCTTC,CASSYSEVIANYGYTF
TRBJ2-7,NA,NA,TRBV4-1,TGCGCCAGCAGCCAAGCTCCTAATTCCTACGAGCAGTACTTC,CASSQAPNSYEQYF
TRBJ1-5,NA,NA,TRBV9,TGTGCCAGCAGCGCCACGGACGGTTATCAGCCCCAGCATTTT,CASSATDGYQPQHF
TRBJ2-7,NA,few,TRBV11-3,TGTGCCAGCAGCTTAGGATGGCGGGGCCCTCTCAGGCGCGAGCAGTACTTC,CASSLGWRGPLRREQYF
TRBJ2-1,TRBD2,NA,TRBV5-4,TGTGCCAGCAGTCGTATGACTAGCGGGGGGCCTAATGAGCAGTTCTTC,CASSRMTSGGPNEQFF
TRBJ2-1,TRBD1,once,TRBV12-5,TGTGCTAGTGGTTTCAGGGACAGAAGCGATGAGCAGTTCTTC,CASGFRDRSDEQFF
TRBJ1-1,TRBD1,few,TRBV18,TGTGCCAGCTCACCACTGGACAGGGCGAACACTGAAGCTTTCTTT,CASSPLDRANTEAFF
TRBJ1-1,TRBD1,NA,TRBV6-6,TGTGCCAGCAGTTCGCTTCGGACAGGGAGACCTGAAGCTTTCTTT,CASSSLRTGRPEAFF
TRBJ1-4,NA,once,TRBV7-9,TGTGCCAGCAGTCCCCCCGGGGGGGGTAATGAAAAACTGTTTTTT,CASSPPGGGNEKLFF
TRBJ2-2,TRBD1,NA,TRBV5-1,TGCGCCAGCAGCTCCGAAGCAAACAGGGGACGCACCGGGGAGCTGTTTTTT,CASSSEANRGRTGELFF
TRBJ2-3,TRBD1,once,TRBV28,TGTGCCAGCGCCACAGGGGAGAGAACGCAGTATTTT,CASATGERTQYF
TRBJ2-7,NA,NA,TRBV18,TGTGCCAGCTCACCTGGGACATTGCTTCTGGAGCAGTACTTC,CASSPGTLLLEQYF
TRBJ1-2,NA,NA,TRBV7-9,TGTGCCAGCAGCTTAGGGACGGTCTATGGCTACACCTTC,CASSLGTVYGYTF
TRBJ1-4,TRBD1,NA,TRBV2,TGTGCCAGCAGTGAAGTTAGGACAGGCGACGAAAAACTGTTTTTT,CASSEVRTGDEKLFF
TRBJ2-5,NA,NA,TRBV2,TGTGCCAGCAAGGCTGAAAGTCCAATACAAGAGACCCAGTACTTC,CASKAESPIQETQYF
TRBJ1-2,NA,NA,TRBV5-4,TGTGCCAGCAGCTTGTTCCGGGGCAAAATCTATGGCTACACCTTC,CASSLFRGKIYGYTF
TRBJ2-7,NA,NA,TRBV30,TGTGCCTGGAAATACAGTGAAAGCTCCTACGAGCAGTACTTC,CAWKYSESSYEQYF
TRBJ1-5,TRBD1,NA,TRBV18,TGTGCCAGCTCACCTCAGGGGGGGAGTAGCAATCAGCCCCAGCATTTT,CASSPQGGSSNQPQHF
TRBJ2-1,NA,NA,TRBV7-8,TGTGCCAGCAGCCAGGGGGGTCAGCCCTACAATGAGCAGTTCTTC,CASSQGGQPYNEQFF
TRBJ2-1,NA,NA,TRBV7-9,TGTGCCAGCAGCCGTAGGGGCAATGAGCAGTTCTTC,CASSRRGNEQFF